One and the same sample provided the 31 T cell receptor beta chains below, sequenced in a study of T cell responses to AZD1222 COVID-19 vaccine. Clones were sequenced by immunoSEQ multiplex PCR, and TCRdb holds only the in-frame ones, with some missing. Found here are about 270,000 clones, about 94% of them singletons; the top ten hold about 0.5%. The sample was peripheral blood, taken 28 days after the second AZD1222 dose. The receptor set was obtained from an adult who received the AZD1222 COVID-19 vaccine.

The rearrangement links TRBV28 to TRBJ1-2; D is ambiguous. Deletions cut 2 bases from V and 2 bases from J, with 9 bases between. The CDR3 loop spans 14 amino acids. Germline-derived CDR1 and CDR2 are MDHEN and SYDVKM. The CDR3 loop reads CASSLSRKNYGYTF. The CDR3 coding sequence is TGTGCCAGCAGTTTAAGCCGCAAAAACTATGGCTACACCTTC.

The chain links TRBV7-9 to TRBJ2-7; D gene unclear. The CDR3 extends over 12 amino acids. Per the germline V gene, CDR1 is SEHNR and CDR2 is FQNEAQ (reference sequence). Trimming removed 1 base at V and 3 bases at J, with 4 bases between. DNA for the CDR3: TGTGCCAGCAGCTTAGGAGACTACGAGCAGTACTTC. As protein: CASSLGDYEQYF.

The DNA for the CDR3 is TGTGCCAGCAGCTTAGTGAAGGGATCAAACTATGGCTACACCTTC. It yields the protein CASSLVKGSNYGYTF. V usage is TRBV11-2 and J usage is TRBJ1-2; the D is unclear. From germline, CDR1 is SGHAT and CDR2 FQNNGV. V lost 1 base and J 2 bases, leaving 11 bases between the germline ends. The CDR3 runs to 15 residues.

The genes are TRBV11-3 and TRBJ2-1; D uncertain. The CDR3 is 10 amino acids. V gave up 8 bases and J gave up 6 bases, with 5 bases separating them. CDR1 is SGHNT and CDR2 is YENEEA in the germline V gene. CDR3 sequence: CASPFNEQFF. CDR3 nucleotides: TGTGCCAGCCCCTTCAATGAGCAGTTCTTC.

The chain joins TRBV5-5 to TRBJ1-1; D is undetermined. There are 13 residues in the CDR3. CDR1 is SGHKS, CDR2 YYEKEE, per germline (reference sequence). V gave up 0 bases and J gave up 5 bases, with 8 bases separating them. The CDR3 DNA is TGTGCCAGCAGCTTGGACTTGGGGACTGAAGCTTTCTTT. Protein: CASSLDLGTEAFF.

The CDR3 sequence is CASSPRTSLGAQYF. The CDR3 bases are TGTGCCAGCAGCCCCCGGACTAGCCTCGGGGCCCAGTACTTC. The chain links TRBV9 to TRBJ2-5, with 8 bases fitting TRBD2. This CDR3 region has 14 residues. The germline V gene has CDR1 SGDLS and CDR2 YYNGEE. Trimming cost V 4 bases and J 9 bases; bases outside gene matches: 11.

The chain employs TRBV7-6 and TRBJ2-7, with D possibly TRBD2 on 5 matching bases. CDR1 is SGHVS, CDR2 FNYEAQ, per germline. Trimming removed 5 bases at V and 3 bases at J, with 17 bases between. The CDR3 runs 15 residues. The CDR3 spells CASSDEGLVHYEQYF. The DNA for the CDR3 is TGTGCCAGCAGCGACGAGGGCCTAGTACACTACGAGCAGTACTTC.

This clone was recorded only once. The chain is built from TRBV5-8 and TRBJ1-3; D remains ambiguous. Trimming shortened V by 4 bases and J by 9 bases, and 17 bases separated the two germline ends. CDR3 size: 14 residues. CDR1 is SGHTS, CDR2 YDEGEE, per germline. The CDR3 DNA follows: TGTGCCAGCAGCAACATTTGGAAGCCAACCACCATATATTTT. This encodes CASSNIWKPTTIYF. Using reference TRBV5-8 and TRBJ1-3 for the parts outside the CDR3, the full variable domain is EAGVTQSPTHLIKTRGQQATLRCSPISGHTSVYWYQQALGLGLQFLLWYDEGEERNRGNFPPRFSGRQFPNYSSELNVNALELEDSALYLCASSNIWKPTTIYFGEGSWLTVV.

The CDR3 DNA reads TGCAGCGTTGAAGAACCACCCAGGGACCGCTCCTACGAGCAGTACTTC. Translated, it gives CSVEEPPRDRSYEQYF. The chain couples TRBV29-1 to TRBJ2-7; D could derive from TRBD1 or TRBD2 (5 bases each). Trimming shortened V by 0 bases and J by 0 bases, and 15 bases separated the two germline ends. Per the germline V gene, CDR1 is SQVTM and CDR2 is ANQGSEA. The CDR3 totals 16 residues.

The CDR3: CASSLGGTYGYTF. DNA of the CDR3: TGTGCCAGCTCCCTGGGGGGAACCTATGGCTACACCTTC. V and J are TRBV7-2 and TRBJ1-2; tentative D call: TRBD1 (5 bases). CDR3 length: 13 amino acids. Trimming pared 8 bases from V and 4 bases from J, leaving 14 bases between. Germline CDR1 SGHTA, CDR2 FQGNSA.

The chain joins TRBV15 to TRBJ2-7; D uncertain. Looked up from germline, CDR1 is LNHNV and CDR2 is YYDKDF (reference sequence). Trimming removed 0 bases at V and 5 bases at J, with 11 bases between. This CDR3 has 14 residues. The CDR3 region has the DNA TGTGCCACCAGCAGAGATAGAGAAGGGAACGAGCAGTACTTC. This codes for CATSRDREGNEQYF.

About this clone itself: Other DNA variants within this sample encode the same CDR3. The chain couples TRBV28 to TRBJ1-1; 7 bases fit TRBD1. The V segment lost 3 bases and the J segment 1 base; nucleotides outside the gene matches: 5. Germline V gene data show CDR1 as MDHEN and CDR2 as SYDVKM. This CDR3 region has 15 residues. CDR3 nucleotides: TGTGCCAGCAGTTTGCCGACAGGGAGGAACACTGAAGCTTTCTTT. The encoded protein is CASSLPTGRNTEAFF.

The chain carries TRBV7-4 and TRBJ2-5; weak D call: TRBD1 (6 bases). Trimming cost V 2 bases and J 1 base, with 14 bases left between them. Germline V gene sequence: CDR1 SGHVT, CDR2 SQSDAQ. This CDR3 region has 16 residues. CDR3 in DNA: TGTGCCAGCAGCTTATTGGACAGACTTTTCCAAGAGACCCAGTACTTC. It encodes CASSLLDRLFQETQYF.

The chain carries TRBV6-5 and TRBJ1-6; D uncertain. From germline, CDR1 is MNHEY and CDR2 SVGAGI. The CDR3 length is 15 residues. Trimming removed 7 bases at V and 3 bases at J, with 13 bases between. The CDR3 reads CASTDSDGYNSPLHF. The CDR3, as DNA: TGTGCCAGCACGGACTCGGACGGCTATAATTCACCCCTCCACTTT.

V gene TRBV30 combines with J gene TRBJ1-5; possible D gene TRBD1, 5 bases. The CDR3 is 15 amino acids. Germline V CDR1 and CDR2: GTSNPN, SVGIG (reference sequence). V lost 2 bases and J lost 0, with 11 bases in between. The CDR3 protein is CAWSISGPSNQPQHF. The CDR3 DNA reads TGTGCCTGGAGTATATCGGGGCCTAGCAATCAGCCCCAGCATTTT.

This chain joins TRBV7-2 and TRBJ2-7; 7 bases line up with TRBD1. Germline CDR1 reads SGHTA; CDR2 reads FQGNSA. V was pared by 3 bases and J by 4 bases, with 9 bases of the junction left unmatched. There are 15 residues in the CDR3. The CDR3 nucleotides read TGTGCCAGCAGCTTCACAGGGGTGTATGGGTACGAGCAGTACTTC. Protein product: CASSFTGVYGYEQYF.

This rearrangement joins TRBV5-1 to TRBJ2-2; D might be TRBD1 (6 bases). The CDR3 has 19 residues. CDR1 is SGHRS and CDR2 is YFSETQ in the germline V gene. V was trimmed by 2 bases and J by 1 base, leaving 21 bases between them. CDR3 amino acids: CASSFLPGERSGNTGELFF. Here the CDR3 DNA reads TGCGCCAGCAGCTTTCTCCCAGGGGAAAGAAGTGGGAACACCGGGGAGCTGTTTTTT.

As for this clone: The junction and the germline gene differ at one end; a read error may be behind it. CDR3 residues: CASSPEDRTYAF. The CDR3 DNA reads as TGTGCCAGCAGCCCGGAGGACAGGACCTACGCCTTC. The rearrangement uses TRBV7-9 and TRBJ1-2, with 7 bases lining up with TRBD1. The CDR3 totals 12 residues. Germline V lookup: CDR1 SEHNR, CDR2 FQNEAQ (reference sequence).

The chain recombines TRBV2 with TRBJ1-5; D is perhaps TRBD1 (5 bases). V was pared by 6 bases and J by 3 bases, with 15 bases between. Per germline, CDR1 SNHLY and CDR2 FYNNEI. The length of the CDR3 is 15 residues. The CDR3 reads CASRGPGGYNQPQHF. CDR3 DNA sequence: TGTGCCAGCAGGGGGCCCGGGGGTTACAATCAGCCCCAGCATTTT. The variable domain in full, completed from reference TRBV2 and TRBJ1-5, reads EPEVTQTPSHQVTQMGQEVILRCVPISNHLYFYWYRQILGQKVEFLVSFYNNEISEKSEIFDDQFSVERPDGSNFTLKIRSTKLEDSAMYFCASRGPGGYNQPQHFGDGTRLSIL.

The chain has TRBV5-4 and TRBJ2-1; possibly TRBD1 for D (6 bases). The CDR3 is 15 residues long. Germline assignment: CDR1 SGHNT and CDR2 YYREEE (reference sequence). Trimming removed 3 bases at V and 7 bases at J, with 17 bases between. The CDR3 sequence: CASSWETTGSNEQFF. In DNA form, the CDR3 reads TGTGCCAGCAGCTGGGAAACGACAGGTAGTAATGAGCAGTTCTTC. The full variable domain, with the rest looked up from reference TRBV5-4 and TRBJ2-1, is ETGVTQSPTHLIKTRGQQVTLRCSSQSGHNTVSWYQQALGQGPQFIFQYYREEENGRGNFPPRFSGLQFPNYSSELNVNALELDDSALYLCASSWETTGSNEQFFGPGTRLTVL.

CDR3 residues: CASSPESSYNEQFF. CDR3 bases: TGCGCCAGCAGTCCGGAAAGCTCCTACAATGAGCAGTTCTTC. The chain is built from TRBV5-1 and TRBJ2-1, with D hard to call. V lost 5 bases, J lost 0 bases, and 9 bases lay in between. CDR1 is SGHRS, CDR2 YFSETQ, per germline. This CDR3 contains 14 residues.

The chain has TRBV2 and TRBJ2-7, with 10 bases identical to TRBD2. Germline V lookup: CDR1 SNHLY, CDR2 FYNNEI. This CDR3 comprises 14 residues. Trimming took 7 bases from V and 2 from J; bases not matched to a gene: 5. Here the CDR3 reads CASIGLAAPYEQYF. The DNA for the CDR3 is TGTGCCAGCATCGGACTAGCGGCCCCCTACGAGCAGTACTTC.

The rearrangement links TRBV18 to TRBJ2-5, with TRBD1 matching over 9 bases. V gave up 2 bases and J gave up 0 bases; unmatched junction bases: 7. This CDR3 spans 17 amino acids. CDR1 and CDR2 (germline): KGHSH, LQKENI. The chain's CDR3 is CASSPGAGTGNQETQYF. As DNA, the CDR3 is TGTGCCAGCTCACCAGGAGCCGGGACAGGGAACCAAGAGACCCAGTACTTC.

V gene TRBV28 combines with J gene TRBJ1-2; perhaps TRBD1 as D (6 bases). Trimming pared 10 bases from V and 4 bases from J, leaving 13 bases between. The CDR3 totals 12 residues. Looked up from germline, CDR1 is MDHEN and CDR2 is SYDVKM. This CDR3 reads CAIFGTPYGYTF. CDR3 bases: TGTGCCATCTTCGGGACACCCTATGGCTACACCTTC.

The CDR3 DNA reads as TGTGCCTGCGGGGGCCACAATGAGCAGTTCTTC. Translation gives CACGGHNEQFF. V is TRBV3-1 (or the pseudogene TRBV3-2) and J is TRBJ2-1, with a possible D match to TRBD2 (7 bases). V dropped 11 bases and J dropped 5 bases, with 10 bases sitting between them. CDR1 and CDR2 from the germline V gene are LGHDT and YNNKEL (reference sequence). This CDR3 is built from 11 residues.

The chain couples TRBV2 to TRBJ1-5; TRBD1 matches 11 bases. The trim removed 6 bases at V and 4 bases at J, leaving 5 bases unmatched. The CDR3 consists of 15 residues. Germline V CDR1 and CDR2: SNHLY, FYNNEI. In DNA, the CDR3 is TGTGCCAGCAGAGTGGGACAGGGGGTAAATCAGCCCCAGCATTTT. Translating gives CASRVGQGVNQPQHF.

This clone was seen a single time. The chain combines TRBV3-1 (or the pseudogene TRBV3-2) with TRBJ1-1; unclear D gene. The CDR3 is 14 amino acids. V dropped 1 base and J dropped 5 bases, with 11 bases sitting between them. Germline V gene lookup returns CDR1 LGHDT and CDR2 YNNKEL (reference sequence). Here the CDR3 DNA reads TGTGCCAGCAGCCAAGGGGGAAAAGGAACTGAAGCTTTCTTT. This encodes CASSQGGKGTEAFF.

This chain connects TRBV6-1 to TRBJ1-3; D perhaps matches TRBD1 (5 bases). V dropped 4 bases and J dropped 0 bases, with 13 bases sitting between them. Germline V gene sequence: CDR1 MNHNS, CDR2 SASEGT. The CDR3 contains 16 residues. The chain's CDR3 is CASSVGAYYSGNTIYF. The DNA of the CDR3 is TGTGCCAGCAGTGTCGGGGCCTACTACTCTGGAAACACCATATATTTT.

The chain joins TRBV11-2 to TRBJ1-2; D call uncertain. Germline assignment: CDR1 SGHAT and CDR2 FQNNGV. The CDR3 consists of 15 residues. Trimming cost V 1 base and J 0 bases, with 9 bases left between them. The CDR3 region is CASSLGAEANYGYTF. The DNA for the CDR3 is TGTGCCAGCAGCTTAGGGGCAGAAGCTAACTATGGCTACACCTTC.

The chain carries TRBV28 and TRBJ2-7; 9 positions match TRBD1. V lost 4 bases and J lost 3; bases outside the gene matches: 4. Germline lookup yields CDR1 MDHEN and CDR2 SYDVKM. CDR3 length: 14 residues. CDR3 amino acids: CASSSTGQGYEQYF. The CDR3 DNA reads TGTGCCAGCAGTTCTACGGGACAGGGCTACGAGCAGTACTTC.

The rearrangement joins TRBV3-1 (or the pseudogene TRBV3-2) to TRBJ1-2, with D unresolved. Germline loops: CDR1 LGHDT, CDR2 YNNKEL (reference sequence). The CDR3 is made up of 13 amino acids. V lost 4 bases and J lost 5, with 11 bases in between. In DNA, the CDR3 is TGTGCCAGCAGCCCGGTAGCGGGGTATGGCTACACCTTC. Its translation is CASSPVAGYGYTF.